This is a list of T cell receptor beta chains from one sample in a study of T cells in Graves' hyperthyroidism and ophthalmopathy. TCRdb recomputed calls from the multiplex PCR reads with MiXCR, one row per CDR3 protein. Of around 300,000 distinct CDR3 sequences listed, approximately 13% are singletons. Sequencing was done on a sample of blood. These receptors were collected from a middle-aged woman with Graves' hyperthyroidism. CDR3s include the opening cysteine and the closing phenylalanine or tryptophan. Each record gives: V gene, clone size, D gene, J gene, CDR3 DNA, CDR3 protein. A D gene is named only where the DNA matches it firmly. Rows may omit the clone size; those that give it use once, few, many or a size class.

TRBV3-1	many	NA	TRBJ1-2	TGTGCCAGCAGCCAAGCTATAGCGGCCTTTGGCTATGGCTACACCTTC	CASSQAIAAFGYGYTF
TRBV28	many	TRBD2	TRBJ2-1	TGTGCCAGCAGCCTTACCCGGGACACCGGACTAGCGGGATATGAGCAGTTCTTC	CASSLTRDTGLAGYEQFF
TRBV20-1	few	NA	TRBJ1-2	TGCAGTGCTAGAGATGAGGGGGGGGGGGCTGGCTACACCTTC	CSARDEGGGAGYTF
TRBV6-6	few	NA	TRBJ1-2	TGTGCCAGCAGTTACTCCAATGATGGCTACACCTTC	CASSYSNDGYTF
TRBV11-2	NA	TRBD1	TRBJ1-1	TGTGCCAGCATAAGGACAGGGGACACTGAAGCTTTCTTT	CASIRTGDTEAFF
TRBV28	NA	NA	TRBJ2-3	TGTGCCAGCAGTTTAGGACGTGGGGGTACAGATACGCAGTATTTT	CASSLGRGGTDTQYF
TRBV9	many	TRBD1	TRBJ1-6	TGTGCCAGCAGCGAGACAGGGGCTTCACCCCTCCACTTT	CASSETGASPLHF
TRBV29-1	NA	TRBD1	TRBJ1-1	TGCAGCTCGGGACAGGGGGCGAGCACTGAAGCTTTCTTT	CSSGQGASTEAFF
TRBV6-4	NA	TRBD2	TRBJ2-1	TGTGCCAGCAGTACTATAGCGGGAGAACCCTACAATGAGCAGTTCTTC	CASSTIAGEPYNEQFF
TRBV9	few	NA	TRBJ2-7	TGTGCCAGCAGCCCCGATTGGTCGGACGAGCAGTACTTC	CASSPDWSDEQYF
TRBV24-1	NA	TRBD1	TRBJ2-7	TGTGCCACCAGTGATACAGGGACAGGGAAGCCCTACGAGCAGTACTTC	CATSDTGTGKPYEQYF
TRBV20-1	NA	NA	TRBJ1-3	TGCAGTGCCGCGGACTTCGCTGGAAACACCATATATTTT	CSAADFAGNTIYF
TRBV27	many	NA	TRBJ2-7	TGTGCCAGCAGCAGTCCCCGGGGGACCAAAGACTACGAGCAGTACTTC	CASSSPRGTKDYEQYF
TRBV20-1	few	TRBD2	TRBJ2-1	TGCAGTGCTAGCTTTCGCGGGAGCAATGAGCAGTTCTTC	CSASFRGSNEQFF
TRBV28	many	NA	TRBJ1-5	TGTGCCAGCAGTCTTGAAACGGGCCCCAGCAATCAGCCCCAGCATTTT	CASSLETGPSNQPQHF
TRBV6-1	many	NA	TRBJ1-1	TGTGCCAGCAGCGACAGAGTTACTGAAGCTTTCTTT	CASSDRVTEAFF
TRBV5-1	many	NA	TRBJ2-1	TGCGCCAGCAGCTTGGGTACGGGAGTGTCGTACAATGAGCAGTTCTTC	CASSLGTGVSYNEQFF
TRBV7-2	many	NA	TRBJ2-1	TGTGCCAGCAAGATAAGATCCGCCTACAATGAGCAGTTCTTC	CASKIRSAYNEQFF
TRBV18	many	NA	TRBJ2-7	TGTGCCAGCTCAGAAGACAGGCGCTACGAGCAGTACTTC	CASSEDRRYEQYF
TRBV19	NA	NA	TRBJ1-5	TGTGCCAGTAGTATAGTGCAGAATCAGCCCCAGCATTTT	CASSIVQNQPQHF
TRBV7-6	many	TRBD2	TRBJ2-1	TGTGCCAGCAGCTTTCGCGGGAGGGCCCGGTCCTACAATGAGCAGTTCTTC	CASSFRGRARSYNEQFF
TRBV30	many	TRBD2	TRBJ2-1	TGTGCCTGGACTCAGGGACTAGCGGGAGATGAGCAGTTCTTC	CAWTQGLAGDEQFF
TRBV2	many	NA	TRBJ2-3	TGTGCCAGCAGTTTATCCCGACCTCTAAGAGGAGATACGCAGTATTTT	CASSLSRPLRGDTQYF
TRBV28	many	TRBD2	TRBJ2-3	TGTGCCAGCAGTGAGACTAGCGGCGCCACAGATACGCAGTATTTT	CASSETSGATDTQYF
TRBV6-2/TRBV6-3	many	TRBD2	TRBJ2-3	TGTGCCAGCAATACGCCGGGACTAGCGGGAGGGCCAAGGGCAGATACGCAGTATTTT	CASNTPGLAGGPRADTQYF
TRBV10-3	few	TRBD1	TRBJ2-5	TGTGCCATCAGCGGAATGACAGGGGTCCAAGAGACCCAGTACTTC	CAISGMTGVQETQYF
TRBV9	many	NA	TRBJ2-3	TGTGCCAGCAGCGTAGTGGGTGACAGAATCACAGATACGCAGTATTTT	CASSVVGDRITDTQYF
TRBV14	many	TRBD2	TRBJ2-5	TGTGCCAGCAGCCAGGAGTCTAGCGGGAGAGTCGGGACCCAGTACTTC	CASSQESSGRVGTQYF
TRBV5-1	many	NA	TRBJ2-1	TGCGCCAGCACCGAAGGGACGCAGTTTGTGAATGAGCAGTTCTTC	CASTEGTQFVNEQFF
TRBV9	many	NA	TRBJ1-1	TGTGCCAGCAGCGTAGGGGGCGTGAACACTGAAGCTTTCTTT	CASSVGGVNTEAFF
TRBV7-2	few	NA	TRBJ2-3	TGTGCCAGCAGCTTAGTGAGACTCACGGCAGATACGCAGTATTTT	CASSLVRLTADTQYF
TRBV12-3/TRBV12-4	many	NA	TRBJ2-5	TGTGCCAGCACCCCTGGAGGGGCACAAGAGACCCAGTACTTC	CASTPGGAQETQYF
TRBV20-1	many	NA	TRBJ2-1	TGCAGTGCTAGAACGCCTAATGAGCAGTTCTTC	CSARTPNEQFF
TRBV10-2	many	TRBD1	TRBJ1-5	TGCGCCAGCGGAGAGGACAGGGGACGCAATCAGCCCCAGCATTTT	CASGEDRGRNQPQHF
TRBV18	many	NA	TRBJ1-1	TGTGCCACCATACTAGACAGGAACACTGAAGCTTTCTTT	CATILDRNTEAFF
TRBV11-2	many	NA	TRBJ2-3	TGTGCCAGCAGCCCTTGGACAGATACGCAGTATTTT	CASSPWTDTQYF
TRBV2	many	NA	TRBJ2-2	TGTGCCAGCAGTGTGGAACCGAGGGGGGAGCTGTTTTTT	CASSVEPRGELFF
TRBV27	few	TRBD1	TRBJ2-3	TGTGCCAGCGGGGACAGGAATAAAGATACGCAGTATTTT	CASGDRNKDTQYF